These 30 T cell receptor beta chains share one sample of origin, sequenced in a study of T cells in Graves' hyperthyroidism and ophthalmopathy. It was RNA transcripts that yielded the amplified TCR beta CDR3 regions. The HTBI primer set served for first-round RT-PCR of the TCR CDR3. Each CDR3 protein is one row after TCRdb ran MiXCR on the multiplex PCR reads. The sample holds about 610,000 distinct CDR3 sequences, about 15% seen once. Source material: blood. Receptors originate from a woman aged 40 to 55 with Graves' ophthalmopathy.

This clonotype was seen a handful of times. The chain links TRBV5-1 to TRBJ2-2, with no clear D. The CDR3 totals 15 residues. The germline gives CDR1 SGHRS, CDR2 YFSETQ. V was trimmed by 0 bases and J by 4 bases, leaving 10 bases between them. The CDR3 DNA follows: TGCGCCAGCAGCTTGGGGGCAGCTTTCACCGGGGAGCTGTTTTTT. Residues: CASSLGAAFTGELFF.

Many counts were recorded for this clonotype. The genes are TRBV5-1 and TRBJ1-5; the D gene is possibly TRBD1 (6 bases). V lost 3 bases, J lost 2 bases, and 12 bases lay in between. Germline V gives CDR1 SGHRS, CDR2 YFSETQ. This CDR3 spans 15 amino acids. CDR3 in DNA: TGCGCCAGCAGCTCAGGGGACGGTGGCAATCAGCCCCAGCATTTT. Translated, it gives CASSSGDGGNQPQHF.

At least ten counts were recorded for this clonotype. The gene calls are TRBV20-1 and TRBJ1-2; no reliable D call. Trimming pared 2 bases from V and 0 bases from J, leaving 7 bases between. CDR1 and CDR2 (germline): DFQATT, SNEGSKA (reference sequence). The CDR3 totals 13 residues. DNA of the CDR3: TGCAGTGCTAGACAGGATACTAACTATGGCTACACCTTC. Amino acid sequence: CSARQDTNYGYTF.

The J gene is TRBJ1-5, the V gene TRBV12-3 or TRBV12-4; D is undetermined. CDR3 length equals 15 residues. Trimming removed 3 bases at V and 3 bases at J, with 12 bases between. The CDR3 sequence: CASSFGRGNNQPQHF. The CDR3 DNA is TGTGCCAGCAGTTTCGGTCGAGGGAACAATCAGCCCCAGCATTTT.

This clonotype was recorded many times. This rearrangement joins TRBV27 to TRBJ1-2; 8 positions agree with TRBD1. Germline loops: CDR1 MNHEY, CDR2 SMNVEV (reference sequence). V lost 3 bases, J lost 7 bases, and 4 bases stayed unmatched. The CDR3 is made up of 13 amino acids. CDR3 region: CASSFTGGGGYTF. DNA of the CDR3: TGTGCCAGCAGTTTCACAGGGGGGGGTGGCTACACCTTC.

This clonotype was detected many times. The chain has TRBV29-1 and TRBJ2-2; 8 bases map to TRBD2. V trimming: 3 bases; J trimming: 6 bases; junction bases outside the gene matches: 6. The CDR3 extends over 14 amino acids. Germline-derived CDR1 and CDR2 are SQVTM and ANQGSEA. The CDR3 sequence: CSVDAGTSAGELFF. The CDR3, as DNA: TGCAGCGTTGATGCCGGGACTAGTGCCGGGGAGCTGTTTTTT.

This chain joins TRBV27 and TRBJ2-2; TRBD2 matches 12 bases. The CDR3 contains 17 residues. V dropped 7 bases and J dropped 5; count of bases not matched to a gene: 11. Germline V gene sequence: CDR1 MNHEY, CDR2 SMNVEV (reference sequence). The CDR3, as DNA: TGTGCCAGCACCAAGAGACTAGCGGGAGTTGTGACCGGGGAGCTGTTTTTT. Its translation is CASTKRLAGVVTGELFF.

This clonotype came up many times. The rearrangement links TRBV19 to TRBJ1-2; possible D gene TRBD1, 6 bases. Germline-derived CDR1 and CDR2 are LNHDA and SQIVND (reference sequence). The CDR3 covers 15 residues. The V gene lost 3 bases and the J gene lost 6 bases, with 17 bases spanning the gap. CDR3: CASSMSSLYRDGYTF. CDR3 DNA: TGTGCCAGTAGTATGTCGTCCCTTTACAGGGATGGCTACACCTTC.

This clonotype has at least ten counts. This chain connects TRBV6-1 to TRBJ1-5; D remains unclear. CDR3 length: 15 residues. Trimming removed 2 bases from V and 5 bases from J, with 13 bases in between. The germline gives CDR1 MNHNS, CDR2 SASEGT. In DNA form, the CDR3 reads TGTGCCAGCAGTGAATTGGGAACCCGGGATCAGCCCCAGCATTTT. It codes for CASSELGTRDQPQHF.

This rearrangement joins TRBV18 to TRBJ1-1, with D perhaps matching TRBD1 (5 bases). Germline values: CDR1 KGHSH, CDR2 LQKENI. This CDR3 contains 14 residues. V was shortened by 6 bases and J by 3 bases, with 14 bases between the two germline ends. CDR3 bases: TGTGCCAGCTCTGTTGCAGGGAAGGACACTGAAGCTTTCTTT. Encoded protein: CASSVAGKDTEAFF.

This clonotype was recorded many times. The J gene is TRBJ1-2, the V gene TRBV6-5, with TRBD1 as a possible D gene (6 bases). V dropped 4 bases and J dropped 0 bases, with 15 bases sitting between them. Germline V gene data show CDR1 as MNHEY and CDR2 as SVGAGI. CDR3 length equals 16 residues. The CDR3 DNA follows: TGTGCCAGCAGTTTTTTGGGGGCGACAGCTAACTATGGCTACACCTTC. Translating gives CASSFLGATANYGYTF.

In this sample, this clonotype turned up a few times. CDR3 coding DNA: TGTGCCAGCAGCCAAGAAGACTCCACCTACGAGCAGTACTTC. Translated: CASSQEDSTYEQYF. The rearrangement uses TRBV3-1 and TRBJ2-7; no firm D call. Germline-derived CDR1 and CDR2 are LGHDT and YNNKEL (reference sequence). This CDR3 spans 14 amino acids. V was pared by 0 bases and J by 2 bases, with 8 bases between.

This clonotype was found many times. This chain joins TRBV7-3 and TRBJ2-5; maybe TRBD2 (6 bases). The ends were cut back, 0 bases at V and 5 bases at J, with 13 bases in the middle. Germline-derived CDR1 and CDR2 are SGHTA and FQGTGA. The CDR3 extends over 15 amino acids. CDR3 DNA sequence: TGTGCCAGCAGCTTAACGAATTCGGGGAGGGAGACCCAGTACTTC. This codes for CASSLTNSGRETQYF. The whole variable domain, filled in from reference TRBV7-3 and TRBJ2-5, reads GAGVSQTPSNKVTEKGKYVELRCDPISGHTALYWYRQSLGQGPEFLIYFQGTGAADDSGLPNDRFFAVRPEGSVSTLKIQRTERGDSAVYLCASSLTNSGRETQYFGPGTRLLVL.

This clonotype was seen repeatedly, ten times or more. This rearrangement joins TRBV20-1 to TRBJ1-5, with D tentatively TRBD1 (6 bases). Germline loops: CDR1 DFQATT, CDR2 SNEGSKA (reference sequence). This CDR3 is 14 amino acids long. V lost 5 bases to trimming and J lost 5 bases, with 16 bases between them. CDR3 coding DNA: TGCAGTGCTCTGGGACACCCAAGGGATCAGCCCCAGCATTTT. Translated: CSALGHPRDQPQHF.

The CDR3 is CASRPGHANTEAFF. The CDR3 nucleotides are TGTGCCAGCAGACCGGGACACGCGAACACTGAAGCTTTCTTT. V gene TRBV28 combines with J gene TRBJ1-1; D possibly corresponds to TRBD1 (6 bases). This CDR3 spans 14 amino acids. V was pared by 6 bases and J by 1 base, with 12 bases between. CDR1 and CDR2 from the germline V gene are MDHEN and SYDVKM.

This clonotype was recorded at least ten times. The chain uses TRBV12-5 and TRBJ2-5; D is unresolved. V dropped 1 base and J dropped 5 bases, with 11 bases sitting between them. Germline CDR1 is LGHNT and CDR2 is FRNRAP. This CDR3 spans 14 amino acids. As DNA, the CDR3 is TGTGCTAGTGGTTTGGACTCACCAAGGGAGACCCAGTACTTC. Encoded protein: CASGLDSPRETQYF. The whole variable domain, remainder taken from reference TRBV12-5 and TRBJ2-5, is DARVTQTPRHKVTEMGQEVTMRCQPILGHNTVFWYRQTMMQGLELLAYFRNRAPLDDSGMPKDRFSAEMPDATLATLKIQPSEPRDSAVYFCASGLDSPRETQYFGPGTRLLVL.

This clonotype has more than one count but fewer than ten. V is TRBV28 and J is TRBJ2-7, with 8 bases aligning to TRBD1. CDR1 and CDR2 from the germline V gene are MDHEN and SYDVKM. This CDR3 contains 17 residues. The J segment lost 3 bases and the V segment lost 3 bases, leaving 13 bases of the junction unmatched. The CDR3 nucleotides read TGTGCCAGCAGTTTCTCCCACCCGGGGACAGGACGCTACGAGCAGTACTTC. This gives the protein CASSFSHPGTGRYEQYF.

This clonotype was seen at least ten times. The genes are TRBV6-1 and TRBJ2-5; maybe TRBD1 (5 bases). Trimming removed 1 base at V and 1 base at J, with 10 bases between. The germline V gene has CDR1 MNHNS and CDR2 SASEGT. The CDR3 loop spans 15 amino acids. For the CDR3, the DNA is TGTGCCAGCAGTGAAGGTGGGGCTTTCCAAGAGACCCAGTACTTC. Amino acids: CASSEGGAFQETQYF.

This clonotype was recorded at least ten times. This chain connects TRBV15 to TRBJ1-1, with a weak D call TRBD1 (5 bases). Germline-derived CDR1 and CDR2 are LNHNV and YYDKDF (reference sequence). Trimming took 4 bases from V and 5 from J, leaving 14 bases between them. The CDR3 totals 14 residues. CDR3 sequence (DNA): TGTGCCACCAGCACCCGGGACCGGGTGACTGAAGCTTTCTTT. Translated, it gives CATSTRDRVTEAFF.

The chain uses TRBV20-1 and TRBJ2-7; 7 nucleotides match TRBD1. V shed 0 bases and J 2 bases; nucleotides not matched to a gene: 7. Germline V gene lookup returns CDR1 DFQATT and CDR2 SNEGSKA (reference sequence). The CDR3 runs to 15 residues. The CDR3 sequence is CSARDIQGVTYEQYF. For the CDR3, the DNA is TGCAGTGCTAGAGATATCCAGGGGGTCACCTACGAGCAGTACTTC.

Notes on this clonotype: The junction shows a germline mismatch at one end, possibly a read error. The rearrangement joins TRBV19 to TRBJ1-1, with 8 nucleotides matching TRBD1. This CDR3 contains 13 residues. The V gene's germline CDR1 is LNHDA and CDR2 SQIVND (reference sequence). CDR3 sequence: CASSLQGATEASF. DNA of the CDR3: TGTGCCAGTAGCCTTCAGGGGGCCACTGAAGCTTCCTTT.

This clonotype has at least ten counts. J is TRBJ1-1 and V is TRBV28, with a possible D match to TRBD1 (5 bases). V was clipped by 5 bases and J by 0 bases, with 16 bases between them. CDR1 MDHEN and CDR2 SYDVKM come from the germline V gene. The CDR3 has 16 amino acids. CDR3 DNA: TGTGCCAGCAGTCCAAGGGACCCGACTGTGAACACTGAAGCTTTCTTT. Translated: CASSPRDPTVNTEAFF.

Notes on this clonotype: Being one base from a much bigger clone, this may be a read error. The chain joins TRBV19 to TRBJ1-3; the D gene is possibly TRBD1 (5 bases). V dropped 3 bases and J dropped 16 bases, with 13 bases sitting between them. This CDR3 has 11 amino acids. Looked up from germline, CDR1 is LNHDA and CDR2 is SQIVND (reference sequence). The CDR3 here is CASSMGPTAYF. Here the CDR3 DNA reads TGTGCCAGTAGTATGGGACCGACTGCTTATTTT.

The chain joins TRBV10-3 to TRBJ2-7; 9 bases agree with TRBD2. The CDR3 loop spans 14 amino acids. The germline gives CDR1 ENHRY, CDR2 SYGVKD. After removal of 3 bases from V and 5 bases from J, the junction contained 5 bases not matched to a gene. The DNA for the CDR3 is TGTGCCATCAGTGATAGCGGGAGTGCTGACGAGCAGTACTTC. Its translation: CAISDSGSADEQYF.

This clonotype has ten or more counts. V usage is TRBV20-1 and J usage is TRBJ1-1; unclear D gene. Germline-derived CDR1 and CDR2 are DFQATT and SNEGSKA (reference sequence). V lost 0 bases and J 4 bases, leaving 9 bases between the germline ends. This CDR3 has 13 residues. CDR3 sequence reads: CSAREDWGTEAFF. The CDR3 nucleotides read TGCAGTGCTAGAGAGGATTGGGGCACTGAAGCTTTCTTT.

This clonotype showed up many times. The CDR3 here is CASSDSWGRGVEQYF. The CDR3 DNA follows: TGTGCCAGCAGTGATAGTTGGGGCCGGGGGGTCGAGCAGTACTTC. The chain uses TRBV6-1 and TRBJ2-7; 7 bases match TRBD2. V was clipped by 3 bases and J by 6 bases; unmatched bases: 11. The CDR3 runs to 15 residues. Germline V gene data show CDR1 as MNHNS and CDR2 as SASEGT.

This clonotype was counted ten times or more. This chain connects TRBV11-2 to TRBJ1-1, with D possibly being TRBD1 (6 bases). The germline V gene encodes CDR1 SGHAT and CDR2 FQNNGV. V lost 7 bases and J 4 bases, leaving 19 bases between the germline ends. The CDR3 totals 15 residues. The CDR3 coding sequence is TGTGCCAGCAACCCCGCCCACAGGGTGGGCACTGAAGCTTTCTTT. Its protein product is CASNPAHRVGTEAFF.

The chain is built from TRBV9 and TRBJ1-5; unclear D gene. This CDR3 is built from 14 residues. The germline V and J ends were trimmed by 0 bases and 6 bases, with 10 bases remaining between them. Germline-derived CDR1 and CDR2 are SGDLS and YYNGEE. The chain's CDR3 is CASSVDGAGQPQHF. CDR3 sequence (DNA): TGTGCCAGCAGCGTAGATGGTGCGGGTCAGCCCCAGCATTTT.

The chain uses TRBV6-1 and TRBJ2-7, with D unresolved. There are 16 residues in the CDR3. V was cut by 4 bases and J by 2 bases, with 18 bases left in between. Germline CDR1 and CDR2: MNHNS and SASEGT. In DNA form, the CDR3 reads TGTGCCAGCAGTGGCCCGACCACCGTTGGGGCCTACGAGCAGTACTTC. Amino acid sequence: CASSGPTTVGAYEQYF.

This clonotype has at least ten counts. The rearrangement uses TRBV12-3 or TRBV12-4 and TRBJ2-5; D may be TRBD2 (5 bases). CDR3 length: 16 residues. V was pared by 6 bases and J by 0 bases, with 17 bases between. CDR3 amino acids: CASSLGAEPYQETQYF. The DNA of the CDR3 is TGTGCCAGCAGCCTCGGAGCGGAGCCGTACCAAGAGACCCAGTACTTC.